This TCR beta chain was sequenced in a study of cytomegalovirus exposure and HLA in healthy donors. Primers included in the PCR were 60 Vbeta and 13 Jbeta primers. Method: immunoSEQ multiplex PCR; TCRdb's copy keeps in-frame clones and lacks some. The sample records 100,000 to 140,000 clones, roughly 82% being singletons. In this sample, this clone turned up a few times. Germline CDR1 and CDR2: ENHRY and SYGVKD. The CDR3 is made up of 17 amino acids. Unmatched junction bases numbered 6, after V lost 1 base and J lost 4 bases. The V call is TRBV10-3, the J call TRBJ2-2; 10 positions agree with TRBD2. The source of this sequence is a male donor in good health and CMV-seronegative. Sample: PBMCs. The CDR3 nucleotides read TGTGCCATCAGTGAGTTGGTTAGCGGGAGGTCCACCGGGGAGCTGTTTTTT. Translated: CAISELVSGRSTGELFF.